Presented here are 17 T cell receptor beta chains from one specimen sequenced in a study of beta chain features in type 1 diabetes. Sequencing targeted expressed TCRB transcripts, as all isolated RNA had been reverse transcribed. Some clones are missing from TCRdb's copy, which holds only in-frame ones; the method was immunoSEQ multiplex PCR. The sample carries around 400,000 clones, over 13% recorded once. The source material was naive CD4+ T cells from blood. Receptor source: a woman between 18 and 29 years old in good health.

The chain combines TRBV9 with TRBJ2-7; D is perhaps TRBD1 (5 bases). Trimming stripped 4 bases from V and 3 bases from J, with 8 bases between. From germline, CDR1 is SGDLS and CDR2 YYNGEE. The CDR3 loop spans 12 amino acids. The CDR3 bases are TGTGCCAGCAGCTTCACAGGCTACGAGCAGTACTTC. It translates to CASSFTGYEQYF. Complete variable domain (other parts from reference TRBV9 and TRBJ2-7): DSGVTQTPKHLITATGQRVTLRCSPRSGDLSVYWYQQSLDQGLQFLIQYYNGEERAKGNILERFSAQQFPDLHSELNLSSLELGDSALYFCASSFTGYEQYFGPGTRLTVT.

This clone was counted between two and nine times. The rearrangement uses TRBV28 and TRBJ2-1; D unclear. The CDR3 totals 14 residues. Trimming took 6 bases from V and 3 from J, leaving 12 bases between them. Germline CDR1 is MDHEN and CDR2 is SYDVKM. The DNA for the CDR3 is TGTGCCAGCAGCCGCCAACAGAGCTACAATGAGCAGTTCTTC. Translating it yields CASSRQQSYNEQFF.

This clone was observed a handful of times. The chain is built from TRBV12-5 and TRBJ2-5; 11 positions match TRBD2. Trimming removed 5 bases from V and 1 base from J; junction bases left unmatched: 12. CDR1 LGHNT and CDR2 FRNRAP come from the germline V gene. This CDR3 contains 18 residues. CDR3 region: CASGPGTSGPGPQETQYF. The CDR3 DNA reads TGTGCTAGTGGTCCCGGGACTAGCGGTCCGGGCCCCCAAGAGACCCAGTACTTC.

The CDR3 is CATSRESGSSYNEQFF. In DNA, the CDR3 is TGTGCCACCAGCAGAGAGAGCGGGAGCTCCTACAATGAGCAGTTCTTC. The V and J genes are TRBV15 and TRBJ2-1; 8 bases align to TRBD2. Germline V gene sequence: CDR1 LNHNV, CDR2 YYDKDF (reference sequence). The CDR3 is made up of 16 amino acids. The trim removed 0 bases at V and 0 bases at J, leaving 1 base unmatched.

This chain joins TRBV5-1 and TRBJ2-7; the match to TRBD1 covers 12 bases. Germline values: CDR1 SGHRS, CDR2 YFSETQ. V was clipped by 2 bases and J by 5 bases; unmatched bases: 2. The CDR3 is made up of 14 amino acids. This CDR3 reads CASSFGTGGHEQYF. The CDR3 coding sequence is TGCGCCAGCAGCTTCGGGACAGGGGGCCACGAGCAGTACTTC.

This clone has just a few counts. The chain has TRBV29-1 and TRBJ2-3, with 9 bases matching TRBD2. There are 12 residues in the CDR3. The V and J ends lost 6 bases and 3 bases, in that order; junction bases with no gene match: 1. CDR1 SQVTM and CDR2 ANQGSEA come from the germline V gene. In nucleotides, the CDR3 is TGCAGCGTAGCGGGAGGAACAGATACGCAGTATTTT. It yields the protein CSVAGGTDTQYF.

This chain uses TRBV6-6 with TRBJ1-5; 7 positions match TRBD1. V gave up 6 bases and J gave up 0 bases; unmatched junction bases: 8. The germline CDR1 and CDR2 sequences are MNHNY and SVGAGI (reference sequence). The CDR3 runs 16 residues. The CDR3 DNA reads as TGTGCCAGCAGACACACAGGGGAAGGTAGCAATCAGCCCCAGCATTTT. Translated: CASRHTGEGSNQPQHF.

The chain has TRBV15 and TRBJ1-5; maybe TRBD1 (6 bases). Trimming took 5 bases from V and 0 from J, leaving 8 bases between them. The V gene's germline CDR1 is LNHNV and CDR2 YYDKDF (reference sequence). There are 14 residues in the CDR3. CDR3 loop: CATSQGNSNQPQHF. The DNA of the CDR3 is TGTGCCACCAGCCAGGGGAATAGCAATCAGCCCCAGCATTTT.

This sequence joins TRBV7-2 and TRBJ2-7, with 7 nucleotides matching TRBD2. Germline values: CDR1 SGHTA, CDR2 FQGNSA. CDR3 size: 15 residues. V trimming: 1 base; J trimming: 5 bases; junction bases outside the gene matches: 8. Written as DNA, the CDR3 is TGTGCCAGCAGCTTAGTGGGCGGGAGAAGGGACGAGCAGTACTTC. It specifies CASSLVGGRRDEQYF.

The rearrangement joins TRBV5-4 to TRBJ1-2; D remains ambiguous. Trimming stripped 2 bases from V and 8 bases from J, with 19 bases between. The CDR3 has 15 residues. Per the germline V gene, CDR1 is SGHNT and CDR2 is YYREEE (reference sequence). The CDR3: CASSLNSGRLGGYTF. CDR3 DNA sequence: TGTGCCAGCAGCTTAAATAGCGGCAGGCTGGGCGGCTACACCTTC.

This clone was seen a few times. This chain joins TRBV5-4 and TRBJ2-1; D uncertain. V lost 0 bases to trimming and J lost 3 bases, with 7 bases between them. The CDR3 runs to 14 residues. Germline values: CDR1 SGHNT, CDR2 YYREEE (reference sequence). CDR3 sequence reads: CASSLAAVYNEQFF. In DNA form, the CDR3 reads TGTGCCAGCAGCTTGGCGGCGGTCTACAATGAGCAGTTCTTC.

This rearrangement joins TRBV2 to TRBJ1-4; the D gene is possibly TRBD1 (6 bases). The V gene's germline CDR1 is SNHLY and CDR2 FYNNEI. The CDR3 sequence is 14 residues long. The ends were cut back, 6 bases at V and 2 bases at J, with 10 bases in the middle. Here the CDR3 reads CASRGDTTNEKLFF. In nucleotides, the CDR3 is TGTGCCAGCAGGGGGGACACTACTAATGAAAAACTGTTTTTT.

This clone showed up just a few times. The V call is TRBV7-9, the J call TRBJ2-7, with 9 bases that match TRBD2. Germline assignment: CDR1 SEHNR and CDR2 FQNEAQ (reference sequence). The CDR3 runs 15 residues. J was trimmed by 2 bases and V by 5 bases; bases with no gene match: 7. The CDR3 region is CASSILSGGTYEQYF. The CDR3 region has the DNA TGTGCCAGCAGCATCCTTAGCGGGGGAACCTACGAGCAGTACTTC. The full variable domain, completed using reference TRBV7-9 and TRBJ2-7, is DTGVSQNPRHKITKRGQNVTFRCDPISEHNRLYWYRQTLGQGPEFLTYFQNEAQLEKSRLLSDRFSAERPKGSFSTLEIQRTEQGDSAMYLCASSILSGGTYEQYFGPGTRLTVT.

The CDR3 sequence is CASRPVAGGPTDTQYF. The CDR3, as DNA: TGTGCCAGCAGGCCTGTAGCGGGAGGGCCTACAGATACGCAGTATTTT. This sequence joins TRBV28 and TRBJ2-3; 11 nucleotides align to TRBD2. The CDR3 is 16 amino acids. Germline V gene sequence: CDR1 MDHEN, CDR2 SYDVKM. J was trimmed by 3 bases and V by 6 bases; bases with no gene match: 8. Drawing the rest from reference TRBV28 and TRBJ2-3, the complete variable domain is DVKVTQSSRYLVKRTGEKVFLECVQDMDHENMFWYRQDPGLGLRLIYFSYDVKMKEKGDIPEGYSVSREKKERFSLILESASTNQTSMYLCASRPVAGGPTDTQYFGPGTRLTVL.

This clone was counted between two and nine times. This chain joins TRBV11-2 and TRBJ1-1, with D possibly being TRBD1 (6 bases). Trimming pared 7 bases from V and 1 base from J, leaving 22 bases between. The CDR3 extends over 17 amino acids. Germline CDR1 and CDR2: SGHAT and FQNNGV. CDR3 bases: TGTGCCAGCAACACCCGGCCACAGGGAGCCAGGAACACTGAAGCTTTCTTT. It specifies CASNTRPQGARNTEAFF.

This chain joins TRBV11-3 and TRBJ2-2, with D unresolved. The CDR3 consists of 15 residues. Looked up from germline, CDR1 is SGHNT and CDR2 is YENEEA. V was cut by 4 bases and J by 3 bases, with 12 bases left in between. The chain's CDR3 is CASSYEFEDTGELFF. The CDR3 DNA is TGTGCCAGCAGCTACGAATTTGAGGACACCGGGGAGCTGTTTTTT.

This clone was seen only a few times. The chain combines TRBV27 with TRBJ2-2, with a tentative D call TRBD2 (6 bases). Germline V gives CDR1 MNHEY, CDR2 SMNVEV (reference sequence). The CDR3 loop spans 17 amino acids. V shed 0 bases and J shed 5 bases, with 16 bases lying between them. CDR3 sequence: CASSLSLLMGLTGELFF. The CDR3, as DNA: TGTGCCAGCAGTTTATCGCTACTGATGGGACTGACCGGGGAGCTGTTTTTT.